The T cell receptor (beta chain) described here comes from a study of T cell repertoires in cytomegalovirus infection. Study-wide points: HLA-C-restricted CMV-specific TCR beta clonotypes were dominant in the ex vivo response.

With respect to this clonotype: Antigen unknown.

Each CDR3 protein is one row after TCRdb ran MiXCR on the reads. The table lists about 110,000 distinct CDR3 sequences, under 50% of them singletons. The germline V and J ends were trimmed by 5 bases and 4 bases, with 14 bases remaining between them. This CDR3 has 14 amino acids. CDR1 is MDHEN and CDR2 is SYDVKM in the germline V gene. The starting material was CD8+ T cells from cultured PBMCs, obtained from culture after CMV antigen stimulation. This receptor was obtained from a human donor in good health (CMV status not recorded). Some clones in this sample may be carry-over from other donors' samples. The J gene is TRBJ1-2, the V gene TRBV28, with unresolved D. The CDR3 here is CASSPTGSSYGYTF. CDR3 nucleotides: TGTGCCAGCAGTCCCACGGGGTCTTCCTATGGCTACACCTTC.